Below, one T cell receptor beta chain is given with its context. How the authors handled the data: Estimation of nucleated cell counts was performed using reference gene primer amplification. The table came from immunoSEQ multiplex PCR; TCRdb's copy has only in-frame clones and leaves some out. D and trimming were read from the DNA, whereas the V and J calls and clone size are those reported in that table. The sample yields roughly 440,000 clones, approximately 88% seen once. This sample is drawn from a study of blood T cell repertoires in COVID-19. V gave up 6 bases and J gave up 2 bases; unmatched junction bases: 13. The CDR3 extends over 17 amino acids. Germline loops: CDR1 SGHNT, CDR2 YYREEE (reference sequence).

The sequenced sample consisted of peripheral blood. The sequence came from a woman aged 50 to 60 with COVID-19, enrolled during active disease. The rearrangement links TRBV5-4 to TRBJ2-5; 10 positions agree with TRBD2. The CDR3 DNA is TGTGCCAGCACATTAGGGCCGACTAGCGGGCGGCAAGAGACCCAGTACTTC. Translating it yields CASTLGPTSGRQETQYF.